This TCR beta chain was identified in a study of blood T cell repertoires in COVID-19. Study-wide background: The origin of the acute and convalescent COVID-19 samples was the United States, Italy and Spain. Nucleic acid was either cDNA or gDNA, and it came from T cells, B-cell-depleted T cells, or PBMCs.

The V segment lost 4 bases and the J segment 4 bases; nucleotides outside the gene matches: 7. Germline CDR1 and CDR2: SGHTA and FQGNSA. This CDR3 is 16 amino acids long. As handled by the study authors: The assay estimated nucleated cells by amplifying reference gene primers. Generated by immunoSEQ multiplex PCR, the TCRdb table keeps only in-frame clones and is missing some. The D gene and trimming were derived from the DNA, and the V and J assignments and clone size from that table. The sample has roughly 200,000 clones, approximately 80% seen once. The TCR sequence derives from a woman between 50 and 59 years old with active or convalescent COVID-19. The chain carries TRBV7-2 and TRBJ1-6; TRBD1 agrees at 7 bases. The sample consisted of peripheral blood. The CDR3 sequence: CASSSRQGPYNSPLHF. The CDR3 DNA follows: TGTGCCAGCAGCTCCAGACAGGGTCCGTATAATTCACCCCTCCACTTT.